This T cell receptor (beta chain) was retrieved from a study of T cell responses to AZD1222 COVID-19 vaccine. In the case of this clone: The antigen remains unidentified. The sample contains more than one DNA sequence encoding this CDR3.

Produced via immunoSEQ multiplex PCR; TCRdb's table is partial and in-frame only. The table gives about 140,000 clones; the top ten clones make up 2.2% of it. Study outcomes and limitations: Seropositive at baseline were only a handful of AZD1222 recipients. Of spike-specific TCRs, nearly half reportedly target regions left unmutated in variants. Repertoires were sampled only after the peak T cell response.

The sequence was collected from an adult in good health. The sequenced sample was peripheral blood.

The CDR3, as DNA: TGTGCCAGTAGTTTCTCTAATCAGCCCCAGCATTTT. As protein: CASSFSNQPQHF. This chain connects TRBV19 to TRBJ1-5; D ambiguous. The CDR3 consists of 12 residues. The germline V gene encodes CDR1 LNHDA and CDR2 SQIVND (reference sequence). The V gene lost 5 bases and the J gene lost 4 bases, with 6 bases spanning the gap.